This T cell receptor (beta chain) is drawn from a study of blood T cell repertoires in COVID-19. Study summary: Donors in Cohort 3 who had recovered were those with two negative PCRs, healthcare professional clearance, or resolution of their symptoms.

Participant ages covered roughly 18 to 89 years across 25 or so US areas. Which cohort a participant joined came from the clinical history participants gave. The V and J ends lost 0 bases and 8 bases respectively, with 14 bases between them. The CDR3 has 15 amino acids. The germline CDR1 and CDR2 sequences are SGDLS and YYNGEE. Source study methods: Amplifying reference gene primers gave estimates of nucleated cell counts. Assay: immunoSEQ multiplex PCR; the TCRdb copy retains only in-frame clones and omits some. V and J calls and clone size are those listed in that table; D and trimming were worked out from the DNA. The sample holds under 150,000 clones, 75% to 90% seen once. This clone was detected only a few times.

The sequence was collected from a man aged 50-59 years in a cohort exposed to, infected with or recovered from COVID-19 (not recorded which). The gene calls are TRBV9 and TRBJ1-4; D is possibly TRBD1 (5 bases). The sample comprised PBMCs or T cells enriched from blood (not recorded which). The CDR3 region has the DNA TGTGCCAGCAGCGTAGACTCACAGGCGGAGGAAAAACTGTTTTTT. It is translated as CASSVDSQAEEKLFF.